Sequencing of this TCR beta chain was carried out in a study of blood T cell repertoires in COVID-19 (dated by TCRdb to about 2020). In terms of the full investigation: Samples from collaborators originated in the United States, Italy and Spain and spanned both the acute and convalescent phases of COVID-19. Subjects who had been exposed to COVID-19, were actively infected with it, or had recovered from it provided the deeply sampled blood TCRbeta repertoires that made up the dataset. The repertoires were released in a freely available public database intended as a resource for research on the immune response to SARS-CoV-2. Samples came from the ongoing ImmuneRACE study (first 160 participants) plus 1,254 subjects from 6 global collaborators. HLA class I and class II types, where available, came from metadata supplied by the sample provider rather than from assay-based typing. Nearly every sample came with metadata listing a de-identified subject ID, COVID-19 status, age in years and sex. The prospective study material was composed of cDNA or gDNA derived from T cells, B-cell-depleted T cells, or PBMCs. Results and caveats for the whole study, not just this receptor: Clinical and demographic metadata were provided uncurated, with the amount varying by source and participant.

The collaborating institutions used their own protocols to collect whole blood in K2EDTA tubes. Collaborator samples were shipped for TCRbeta analysis as frozen whole blood, isolated PBMCs, or DNA extracted from either sample type. TCRbeta CDR3 regions were amplified from genomic DNA using the immunoSEQ Assay, a bias-controlled multiplex PCR. As for the original processing: Within the assay, amplification of reference gene primers was used to estimate how many nucleated cells each sample contained. Sequence reads were collapsed and filtered to measure the absolute abundance of every unique TCRbeta CDR3 rearrangement. Productive Simpson clonality was computed per sample as the square root of Simpson's diversity index over productive rearrangements. TCRdb limited this immuneACCESS table to in-frame rearrangements with V and J called. A share of clones is missing; checked studies link under half to unresolved V genes, and the rest is unexplained. V, J and clone size reflect that table, while D and trimming were determined from the DNA. The sample has about 30,000 clones on record, nearly 90% of them singletons. The ten biggest clones cover approximately 30% of the sample.

This clone showed up just a few times. Its antigen is currently not known. Base qualities are not recorded, but no much larger clone differs from it by a single base. The sequenced material came from peripheral blood. The TCR comes from a man at least 80 years old with acute or convalescent COVID-19.

The DNA sequence is as follows: TGTGCCAGCAGCCCTACAGGGGACCTCAATCAGCCCCAGCATTTT. Translated, it reads CASSPTGDLNQPQHF. The chain uses TRBV6-4 and TRBJ1-5, with TRBD1 identical over 7 junction bases. Reading from cysteine to phenylalanine, the CDR3 counts 15 amino acids. Solely the CDR3 DNA is kept, with 45 bases framed from the first base. Sequences MRHNA (CDR1) and SNTAGT (CDR2) are obtained from the germline V gene. Germline trimming: 6 bases from V, 3 bases from J; junction bases outside gene matches: 8.